These 14 T cell receptor beta chains originate from one sample sequenced in a study of cytomegalovirus exposure and HLA in healthy donors. Researchers ran the PCR with 60 Vbeta and 13 Jbeta primers. Some clones are missing from TCRdb's copy, which holds only in-frame ones; the method was immunoSEQ multiplex PCR. The table has 150,000 to 200,000 clones, about 77% seen once. Sequencing used PBMCs. The source is a female donor in good health and CMV-seronegative.

The chain uses TRBV7-9 and TRBJ2-7, with no clear D. The CDR3 spans 12 residues. With 5 bases removed from V and 3 bases from J, the gap between germline ends came to 8 bases. Germline V CDR1 and CDR2: SEHNR, FQNEAQ (reference sequence). This CDR3 reads CASSPQDYEQYF. The CDR3 DNA sequence: TGTGCCAGCAGCCCGCAGGACTACGAGCAGTACTTC.

Notes on this clone: This sample includes further DNA sequences coding for the same CDR3. V gene TRBV5-4 combines with J gene TRBJ1-1; D gene unclear. The V and J ends lost 3 bases and 0 bases respectively, with 9 bases between them. CDR3 length: 14 residues. Germline V gene lookup returns CDR1 SGHNT and CDR2 YYREEE (reference sequence). DNA of the CDR3: TGTGCCAGCAGCTCCCCAGGCTTGAACACTGAAGCTTTCTTT. As protein: CASSSPGLNTEAFF.

The CDR3 bases are TGCAGCGTTGAAGATAACCTAGTGCGGGTCACCGGGGAGCTGTTTTTT. It yields the protein CSVEDNLVRVTGELFF. The V and J genes are TRBV29-1 and TRBJ2-2; D perhaps matches TRBD2 (5 bases). This CDR3 region has 16 residues. Per the germline V gene, CDR1 is SQVTM and CDR2 is ANQGSEA. V shed 0 bases and J shed 4 bases, with 15 bases lying between them.

This clone has only one observation. The chain recombines TRBV10-3 with TRBJ2-1, with D maybe TRBD2 (6 bases). V gave up 4 bases and J gave up 6 bases, with 16 bases separating them. Germline V gene lookup returns CDR1 ENHRY and CDR2 SYGVKD. The CDR3 spans 15 residues. Written as DNA, the CDR3 is TGTGCCATCAGTGGACGGCGGGATGGAGGCAATGAGCAGTTCTTC. Translating gives CAISGRRDGGNEQFF.

This chain links TRBV5-4 with TRBJ2-1; 9 bases agree with TRBD2. Trimming removed 5 bases from V and 10 bases from J; junction bases left unmatched: 13. This CDR3 comprises 15 residues. Germline V CDR1 and CDR2: SGHNT, YYREEE (reference sequence). CDR3 residues: CASREAGGLSGEQFF. The CDR3 bases are TGTGCCAGCAGGGAGGCGGGGGGGCTTAGCGGAGAGCAGTTCTTC.

The V gene is TRBV5-6, the J gene TRBJ1-4; 8 bases match TRBD1. CDR1 SGHDT and CDR2 YYEEEE come from the germline V gene. This CDR3 is built from 15 residues. The junction had 9 bases not matched to a gene; V was cut back by 3 bases and J by 8 bases. CDR3 loop: CASSSRTGLEEKLFF. CDR3 coding DNA: TGTGCCAGCAGCTCAAGGACAGGGCTTGAGGAAAAACTGTTTTTT.

V usage is TRBV28 and J usage is TRBJ1-2, with unresolved D. The V and J ends lost 0 bases and 2 bases respectively, with 4 bases between them. Looked up from germline, CDR1 is MDHEN and CDR2 is SYDVKM. This CDR3 is built from 13 residues. The CDR3 nucleotides read TGTGCCAGCAGTTTATGGAGAAACTATGGCTACACCTTC. Protein sequence: CASSLWRNYGYTF.

A word on this clone: Germline is not matched at one junction end, which may reflect a read error. The chain links TRBV7-9 to TRBJ2-3; 8 bases map to TRBD2. The CDR3 totals 16 residues. Germline loops: CDR1 SEHNR, CDR2 FQNEAQ (reference sequence). In nucleotides, the CDR3 is TGTTCCAGCAGCTTAGCGGGCGGGAGGATGGCAGATACGCAGTATTTT. Translating gives CSSSLAGGRMADTQYF.

V is TRBV28 and J is TRBJ1-5; 8 bases line up with TRBD1. Germline assignment: CDR1 MDHEN and CDR2 SYDVKM. With 5 bases clipped from V and 6 bases from J, the junction kept 12 bases outside the gene matches. The CDR3 has 16 amino acids. CDR3 sequence: CASSPGQGGLLQPQHF. The CDR3 DNA is TGTGCCAGCAGTCCTGGACAGGGAGGTCTTCTTCAGCCCCAGCATTTT. The entire variable domain, with the rest obtained from reference TRBV28 and TRBJ1-5, is as follows: DVKVTQSSRYLVKRTGEKVFLECVQDMDHENMFWYRQDPGLGLRLIYFSYDVKMKEKGDIPEGYSVSREKKERFSLILESASTNQTSMYLCASSPGQGGLLQPQHFGDGTRLSIL.

This sequence joins TRBV28 and TRBJ2-7, with 8 nucleotides matching TRBD2. The junction had 26 bases not matched to a gene; V was cut back by 9 bases and J by 7 bases. Germline V CDR1 and CDR2: MDHEN, SYDVKM. The CDR3 sequence is 18 residues long. CDR3 sequence: CASKFALAGGARSWEQYF. The CDR3 coding sequence is TGTGCCAGTAAGTTCGCGCTGGCGGGAGGTGCACGGAGTTGGGAGCAGTACTTC.

About this clone itself: Other nucleotide sequences from this sample produce the same CDR3. The chain carries TRBV7-2 and TRBJ2-6; D remains unclear. Trimming took off 5 bases at V and 0 bases at J, with 5 bases between the two ends. The length of the CDR3 is 14 residues. The germline gives CDR1 SGHTA, CDR2 FQGNSA. The CDR3 DNA follows: TGTGCCAGCAGCCCCAGCTCTGGGGCCAACGTCCTGACTTTC. As protein: CASSPSSGANVLTF.

V usage is TRBV5-1 and J usage is TRBJ1-4; 8 bases line up with TRBD1. This CDR3 region has 16 residues. Germline assignment: CDR1 SGHRS and CDR2 YFSETQ. Trimming cost V 3 bases and J 3 bases; bases outside gene matches: 7. This CDR3 reads CASSWAGQGSNEKLFF. The CDR3 DNA is TGCGCCAGCAGCTGGGCCGGACAGGGCTCTAATGAAAAACTGTTTTTT.

The chain uses TRBV5-1 and TRBJ2-2, with 12 bases identical to TRBD2. The CDR3 is 16 residues long. Looked up from germline, CDR1 is SGHRS and CDR2 is YFSETQ. V was pared by 4 bases and J by 4 bases, with 5 bases of the junction left unmatched. The CDR3 DNA sequence: TGCGCCAGCAGCCCTAGCGGGGGGGATGGCACCGGGGAGCTGTTTTTT. Translation: CASSPSGGDGTGELFF.

This clone was seen a few times. The chain has TRBV30 and TRBJ1-3; no clear D. Germline lookup yields CDR1 GTSNPN and CDR2 SVGIG (reference sequence). V was cut by 4 bases and J by 0 bases, with 10 bases left in between. The CDR3 length is 14 residues. DNA for the CDR3: TGTGCCTGGACCCCCCCTCGCTCTGGAAACACCATATATTTT. The encoded protein is CAWTPPRSGNTIYF.